This T cell receptor beta chain is from a study of blood T cells in healthy people across ages. CDR1 ENHRY and CDR2 SYGVKD come from the germline V gene. The junction had 9 bases not matched to a gene; V was cut back by 6 bases and J by 9 bases. This CDR3 comprises 13 residues. Regarding the study as a whole: In long-lived donors, naive CD4+ cell counts and diversity exceeded those of aged donors. TCR beta diversity correlated strongly with naive T cell percentage. The CMV status of each donor remained undetermined, and this could have confounded shifts in expanded clonotypes.

Staff drew ten milliliters of peripheral blood from each donor. This clonotype was detected a few times. Its antigen is not known. With a J-beta primer mix and a sample-barcoded 5' primer, a second PCR ran 7 to 11 cycles. TCRdb called the 5' RACE reads again in MiXCR, with one record for every CDR3 protein. The sample has fewer than 1.5 million distinct CDR3 sequences; 42% are singletons. This clonotype originated in a young woman in good health. The chain links TRBV10-3 to TRBJ2-5; 8 positions agree with TRBD1. Input material: blood. CDR3: CAISPGQERAQYF. CDR3 bases: TGTGCCATCAGCCCGGGACAGGAGAGGGCCCAGTACTTC.